These T cell receptor beta chains were read from a single sample in a study of T cell clonotyping in hematopoietic cell transplantation. Libraries were prepared by immunoSEQ multiplex PCR; TCRdb keeps only in-frame clonotypes and omits some of them. The profile shows about 7,400 clones, approximately 90% of them singletons. The sequencing here drew on peripheral blood mononuclear cells, taken before stem cell transplant. The receptors stem from a man between 60 and 70 years old with acute myeloid leukemia. Some clones in this sample may be carry-over from other donors' samples. Each CDR3 is given with its conserved first and last residue. Fields, in order: clone size, J gene, D gene, V gene, CDR3 protein, CDR3 DNA. A D gene is named only where the DNA matches it firmly. Size values are once, few and many counts, or a class for expanded clones, and some rows have none.

size: -; J: TRBJ2-7; D: -; V: TRBV2; CDR3: CASSEVHYEQYF; DNA: TGTGCCAGCAGTGAAGTGCACTACGAGCAGTACTTC
size: -; J: TRBJ1-4; D: -; V: TRBV6-5; CDR3: CASSYSTDRGAEKLFF; DNA: TGTGCCAGCAGTTACTCGACGGATAGGGGTGCCGAAAAACTGTTTTTT
size: -; J: TRBJ1-2; D: -; V: TRBV28; CDR3: CASSGPYRVGYTF; DNA: TGTGCCAGCAGTGGCCCTTACAGGGTTGGCTACACCTTC
size: -; J: TRBJ2-3; D: TRBD1; V: TRBV2; CDR3: CASYDLIRDRVTDTQYF; DNA: TGTGCCAGTTACGACCTGATTCGGGACAGGGTTACAGATACGCAGTATTTT
size: -; J: TRBJ2-7; D: -; V: TRBV2; CDR3: CASSELLTVYYEQYF; DNA: TGTGCCAGCAGTGAATTGCTGACAGTATACTACGAGCAGTACTTC
size: few; J: TRBJ1-2; D: TRBD1; V: TRBV19; CDR3: CASSIAIQGVYGYTF; DNA: TGTGCCAGTAGTATCGCGATACAGGGGGTTTATGGCTACACCTTC
size: -; J: TRBJ1-1; D: TRBD1; V: TRBV5-1; CDR3: CASSFRTGGLTEAFF; DNA: TGCGCCAGCAGCTTCAGAACAGGGGGCCTTACTGAAGCTTTCTTT
size: -; J: TRBJ2-1; D: -; V: TRBV7-2; CDR3: CASKPLAYNEQFF; DNA: TGTGCCAGCAAGCCACTAGCTTACAATGAGCAGTTCTTC
size: -; J: TRBJ2-5; D: -; V: TRBV6-5; CDR3: CASGIRLYETQYF; DNA: TGTGCCAGCGGGATTAGACTATACGAGACCCAGTACTTC
size: -; J: TRBJ1-4; D: -; V: TRBV4-1; CDR3: CASSQSSVGVEKLFF; DNA: TGCGCCAGCAGCCAGAGCTCGGTCGGGGTTGAAAAACTGTTTTTT
size: -; J: TRBJ2-5; D: -; V: TRBV28; CDR3: CASSLSPRVRGETQYF; DNA: TGTGCCAGCAGTTTATCTCCCAGGGTCCGCGGGGAGACCCAGTACTTC
size: -; J: TRBJ1-4; D: TRBD1; V: TRBV5-8; CDR3: CASSLRTGGGGKLFF; DNA: TGTGCCAGCAGCCTAAGGACAGGGGGAGGTGGAAAACTGTTTTTT
size: -; J: TRBJ2-2; D: TRBD2; V: TRBV27; CDR3: CASSLRTTPLAGGELFF; DNA: TGTGCCAGCAGTTTAAGAACAACCCCCTTAGCGGGCGGGGAGCTGTTTTTT
size: once; J: TRBJ1-2; D: -; V: TRBV7-9; CDR3: CASSFNPKDGYTF; DNA: TGTGCCAGCAGCTTTAACCCTAAGGATGGCTACACCTTC
size: -; J: TRBJ1-6; D: -; V: TRBV5-1; CDR3: CASSLDLNSPLHF; DNA: TGCGCCAGCAGCTTGGATCTGAATTCACCCCTCCACTTT
size: -; J: TRBJ2-7; D: TRBD1; V: TRBV5-1; CDR3: CASSRGQGAGYEQYF; DNA: TGCGCCAGCAGCCGGGGACAGGGGGCGGGCTACGAGCAGTACTTC
size: -; J: TRBJ2-7; D: TRBD1; V: TRBV5-1; CDR3: CASSFQGQGNEQYF; DNA: TGCGCCAGCAGCTTCCAGGGACAGGGAAACGAGCAGTACTTC
size: -; J: TRBJ2-6; D: -; V: TRBV30; CDR3: CAWDPGHSSGANVLTF; DNA: TGTGCCTGGGATCCGGGACACAGCTCTGGGGCCAACGTCCTGACTTTC
size: -; J: TRBJ1-2; D: -; V: TRBV6-5; CDR3: CASSRGRIDYGYTF; DNA: TGTGCCAGCAGTAGGGGTAGAATTGACTATGGCTACACCTTC
size: -; J: TRBJ1-4; D: TRBD1; V: TRBV5-1; CDR3: CASSLGQGAEKLFF; DNA: TGCGCCAGCAGCTTGGGGCAGGGGGCCGAAAAACTGTTTTTT
size: -; J: TRBJ2-4; D: -; V: TRBV5-1; CDR3: CASSTGQPQYIQYF; DNA: TGCGCCAGCAGCACTGGACAGCCTCAGTACATTCAGTACTTC
size: -; J: TRBJ1-4; D: -; V: TRBV6-1; CDR3: CASSEAGTDEKLFF; DNA: TGTGCCAGCAGTGAAGCAGGGACCGATGAAAAACTGTTTTTT
size: -; J: TRBJ1-1; D: -; V: TRBV28; CDR3: CASSSLSIGRGSRNTEAFF; DNA: TGTGCCAGCAGTTCTTTATCGATTGGCAGGGGTAGTAGGAACACTGAAGCTTTCTTT
size: -; J: TRBJ1-4; D: TRBD1; V: TRBV28; CDR3: CASRDRGQTTNEKLFF; DNA: TGTGCCAGCAGGGACAGGGGACAGACAACTAATGAAAAACTGTTTTTT
size: -; J: TRBJ2-7; D: TRBD1; V: TRBV9; CDR3: CASSPSGTAPYEQYF; DNA: TGTGCCAGCAGCCCCTCCGGGACAGCACCCTACGAGCAGTACTTC
size: few; J: TRBJ2-1; D: TRBD1; V: TRBV18; CDR3: CASSPRGTGDYSPYNEQFF; DNA: TGTGCCAGCTCACCAAGGGGGACAGGGGATTATAGCCCCTACAATGAGCAGTTCTTC
size: -; J: TRBJ2-3; D: TRBD2; V: TRBV11-1; CDR3: CASSPRGTSGGVRDTQYF; DNA: TGTGCCAGCAGCCCCCGAGGGACTAGCGGGGGAGTTAGAGATACGCAGTATTTT
size: -; J: TRBJ1-5; D: -; V: TRBV30; CDR3: CAWSLGGGIQPQHF; DNA: TGTGCCTGGAGTCTCGGGGGGGGGATACAGCCCCAGCATTTT
size: -; J: TRBJ2-7; D: -; V: TRBV7-2; CDR3: CASSLGHEAYEQYF; DNA: TGTGCCAGCAGCTTAGGGCATGAGGCCTACGAGCAGTACTTC
size: -; J: TRBJ2-5; D: TRBD2; V: TRBV29-1; CDR3: CSVEISLAGPKETQYF; DNA: TGCAGCGTTGAAATAAGCCTAGCGGGGCCCAAAGAGACCCAGTACTTC
size: -; J: TRBJ1-5; D: TRBD1; V: TRBV7-8; CDR3: CASSGTEDQPQHF; DNA: TGTGCCAGCAGCGGGACAGAAGATCAGCCCCAGCATTTT
size: -; J: TRBJ2-7; D: TRBD2; V: TRBV7-6; CDR3: CASSLGESLAGGPPYEQYF; DNA: TGTGCCAGCAGCTTAGGAGAGTCGCTAGCGGGAGGACCCCCCTACGAGCAGTACTTC
size: -; J: TRBJ2-3; D: -; V: TRBV6-5; CDR3: CASSYRLGGTDTQYF; DNA: TGTGCCAGCAGTTACAGGCTAGGAGGCACAGATACGCAGTATTTT
size: -; J: TRBJ1-1; D: -; V: TRBV10-3; CDR3: CAIRGARVGDTEAFF; DNA: TGTGCCATCAGAGGGGCGCGGGTTGGAGACACTGAAGCTTTCTTT
size: once; J: TRBJ2-7; D: -; V: TRBV6-5; CDR3: CASRLYSGSYEQYF; DNA: TGTGCCAGCAGGCTATACAGTGGGTCCTACGAGCAGTACTTC
size: -; J: TRBJ2-5; D: TRBD2; V: TRBV10-3; CDR3: CAIQQLAGQGETQYF; DNA: TGTGCCATCCAACAACTAGCGGGCCAGGGGGAGACCCAGTACTTC
size: -; J: TRBJ2-5; D: TRBD1; V: TRBV7-6; CDR3: CASSLTGIQETQYF; DNA: TGTGCCAGCAGCTTGACAGGGATCCAAGAGACCCAGTACTTC
size: -; J: TRBJ1-5; D: TRBD1; V: TRBV19; CDR3: CASSIRQGGQPQHF; DNA: TGTGCCAGTAGTATACGACAGGGGGGTCAGCCCCAGCATTTT
size: -; J: TRBJ2-2; D: -; V: TRBV5-8; CDR3: CASSWTVIANTGELFF; DNA: TGTGCCAGCAGCTGGACAGTCATCGCGAACACCGGGGAGCTGTTTTTT
size: -; J: TRBJ1-1; D: -; V: TRBV5-1; CDR3: CARGLNTEAFF; DNA: TGCGCCAGGGGGCTAAACACTGAAGCTTTCTTT
size: -; J: TRBJ1-2; D: TRBD1; V: TRBV7-2; CDR3: CASSPQGARHGYTF; DNA: TGTGCCAGCAGCCCACAGGGGGCACGGCATGGCTACACCTTC
size: -; J: TRBJ1-1; D: -; V: TRBV11-2; CDR3: CASSSTTTDSLTEAFF; DNA: TGTGCCAGCAGCTCGACCACCACGGACAGTCTTACTGAAGCTTTCTTT
size: -; J: TRBJ1-5; D: -; V: TRBV7-9; CDR3: CASSLEGGGLPQHF; DNA: TGTGCCAGCAGCTTAGAGGGGGGGGGTTTGCCCCAGCATTTT
size: -; J: TRBJ1-2; D: TRBD1; V: TRBV30; CDR3: CAWGDRGFIPHYGYTF; DNA: TGTGCCTGGGGGGACAGGGGATTTATCCCCCACTATGGCTACACCTTC
size: -; J: TRBJ1-5; D: TRBD1; V: TRBV2; CDR3: CASSRTGGNQPQHF; DNA: TGTGCCAGCAGCCGGACAGGGGGCAATCAGCCCCAGCATTTT
size: -; J: TRBJ2-2; D: -; V: TRBV30; CDR3: CAWSVQEGFGGELFF; DNA: TGTGCCTGGAGTGTACAGGAGGGGTTCGGCGGGGAGCTGTTTTTT
size: -; J: TRBJ2-5; D: TRBD2; V: TRBV4-2; CDR3: CASSRGGLAGRGETQYF; DNA: TGTGCCAGCAGCCGCGGGGGACTAGCGGGCCGGGGAGAGACCCAGTACTTC
size: few; J: TRBJ1-2; D: -; V: TRBV9; CDR3: CASSEDRSSRVRGYTF; DNA: TGTGCCAGCAGCGAAGACAGGTCCTCCCGCGTGAGGGGCTACACCTTC
size: -; J: TRBJ1-4; D: TRBD1; V: TRBV11-2; CDR3: CASSWDRRREKLFF; DNA: TGTGCCAGCAGCTGGGACAGGAGGCGGGAAAAACTGTTTTTT
size: -; J: TRBJ2-3; D: TRBD2; V: TRBV28; CDR3: CASSPWVLAGEGDTQYF; DNA: TGTGCCAGCAGTCCATGGGTCCTAGCGGGAGAAGGAGATACGCAGTATTTT
size: -; J: TRBJ2-3; D: TRBD2; V: TRBV6-6; CDR3: CATRSGGSTDTQYF; DNA: TGTGCCACCCGATCGGGCGGGAGTACAGATACGCAGTATTTT
size: few; J: TRBJ1-6; D: -; V: TRBV2; CDR3: CASKGGVAAYNSPLHF; DNA: TGTGCCAGTAAAGGTGGGGTAGCGGCCTATAATTCACCCCTCCACTTT
size: -; J: TRBJ1-1; D: -; V: TRBV9; CDR3: CASSDQRSGRQNTEAFF; DNA: TGTGCCAGCAGCGACCAGAGAAGCGGGCGGCAGAACACTGAAGCTTTCTTT
size: -; J: TRBJ1-1; D: -; V: TRBV28; CDR3: CASSLLSLNTEAFF; DNA: TGTGCCAGCAGTTTACTGTCTCTGAACACTGAAGCTTTCTTT
size: -; J: TRBJ2-3; D: -; V: TRBV7-6; CDR3: CASSPYVGDTQYF; DNA: TGTGCCAGCAGCCCCTACGTGGGGGATACGCAGTATTTT
size: -; J: TRBJ1-4; D: -; V: TRBV25-1; CDR3: CASSEGDSINEKLFF; DNA: TGTGCCAGCAGTGAAGGTGACAGCATAAATGAAAAACTGTTTTTT
size: -; J: TRBJ1-6; D: TRBD1; V: TRBV14; CDR3: CASSQEGTGISPLHF; DNA: TGTGCCAGCAGCCAAGAAGGGACAGGGATTTCACCCCTCCACTTT
size: -; J: TRBJ2-3; D: -; V: TRBV6-5; CDR3: CASSPGGNTDTQYF; DNA: TGTGCCAGCAGCCCCGGAGGAAACACAGATACGCAGTATTTT
size: -; J: TRBJ1-4; D: -; V: TRBV10-3; CDR3: CAISPGEKLFF; DNA: TGTGCCATCAGTCCTGGGGAAAAACTGTTTTTT
size: -; J: TRBJ2-7; D: -; V: TRBV11-2; CDR3: CASSSLRDKEYEQYF; DNA: TGTGCCAGCAGTAGCCTTCGGGACAAGGAATACGAGCAGTACTTC